These 18 T cell receptor beta chains originate from one sample sequenced in a study of human T cells and chemical hapten exposure. Indicated time point: pre-sensitization, week 0. Treatment denoted: therapeutic diphenylcyclopropenone sensitization with weekly scalp DPC. One entry per CDR3 protein results from TCRdb running MiXCR on the RACE reads. The sample contains 300,000 to 450,000 distinct CDR3 sequences, roughly 5% of which appear only once. Here the sequenced sample was whole blood, taken in connection with sensitization to the hapten diphenylcyclopropenone (DPC). These receptors all come from a woman in her 50s with alopecia areata. Some clones in this sample may be carry-over from other donors' samples.

This chain uses TRBV6-5 with TRBJ1-2; no clear D. CDR3 length: 14 residues. Trimming took off 2 bases at V and 2 bases at J, with 9 bases between the two ends. Germline CDR1 reads MNHEY; CDR2 reads SVGAGI. DNA of the CDR3: TGTGCCAGCAGTTACCGGGGAGGAAACTATGGCTACACCTTC. Its translation: CASSYRGGNYGYTF.

The sample holds a few counts of this clonotype. The chain employs TRBV2 and TRBJ2-1; D uncertain. V lost 3 bases to trimming and J lost 1 base, with 7 bases between them. CDR1 and CDR2 (germline): SNHLY, FYNNEI. There are 14 residues in the CDR3. The CDR3 here is CASSDTGSYNEQFF. As DNA, the CDR3 is TGTGCCAGCAGTGATACCGGATCCTACAATGAGCAGTTCTTC.

This clonotype came up once. This chain links TRBV27 with TRBJ2-7; D gene ambiguous. Looked up from germline, CDR1 is MNHEY and CDR2 is SMNVEV (reference sequence). This CDR3 spans 13 amino acids. V was shortened by 3 bases and J by 2 bases, with 8 bases between the two germline ends. The CDR3, as DNA: TGTGCCAGCAGTTTCGACGATGCCTACGAGCAGTACTTC. Residues: CASSFDDAYEQYF.

This clonotype was seen at least ten times. The rearrangement uses TRBV29-1 and TRBJ1-1, with no clear D. CDR1 and CDR2 from the germline V gene are SQVTM and ANQGSEA. The length of the CDR3 is 11 residues. The V end lost 5 bases, the J end lost 1 base, and 5 bases lay between the germline ends. The CDR3 region is CSVRGNTEAFF. CDR3 in DNA: TGCAGCGTTCGAGGGAACACTGAAGCTTTCTTT.

This clonotype was found a few times. The chain is built from TRBV10-3 and TRBJ2-2, with D perhaps being TRBD1 or TRBD2 (5 bases each). The CDR3 length is 15 residues. Germline CDR1 reads ENHRY; CDR2 reads SYGVKD. The V end was cut by 6 bases, the J end by 7 bases, with 18 bases between. CDR3 DNA: TGTGCCATCAGCCCGGAAGGGACGGCGTTCGGGGAGCTGTTTTTT. As protein: CAISPEGTAFGELFF.

This clonotype was counted between two and nine times. The chain is built from TRBV5-1 and TRBJ1-5; D gene ambiguous. Per germline, CDR1 SGHRS and CDR2 YFSETQ. The CDR3 has 14 residues. V was clipped by 0 bases and J by 5 bases, with 9 bases between them. CDR3 in DNA: TGCGCCAGCAGCTTGGAGCGGGTCGATCAGCCCCAGCATTTT. Translation: CASSLERVDQPQHF.

This clonotype was observed at least ten times. This chain links TRBV7-9 with TRBJ2-3, with a weak D call TRBD2 (6 bases). The length of the CDR3 is 15 residues. The V gene's germline CDR1 is SEHNR and CDR2 FQNEAQ (reference sequence). V shed 3 bases and J shed 0 bases, with 10 bases lying between them. CDR3 nucleotide sequence: TGTGCCAGCAGCTTCCTAGCGACTAGCACAGATACGCAGTATTTT. Encoded protein: CASSFLATSTDTQYF.

This clonotype was seen only a few times. The V gene is TRBV7-9, the J gene TRBJ1-1, with 7 nucleotides matching TRBD1. This CDR3 comprises 14 residues. The V segment lost 4 bases and the J segment 4 bases; nucleotides outside the gene matches: 6. Germline lookup yields CDR1 SEHNR and CDR2 FQNEAQ (reference sequence). Here the CDR3 DNA reads TGTGCCAGCAGCTACAGGGGTACAGGCACTGAAGCTTTCTTT. This translates into CASSYRGTGTEAFF.

This clonotype has ten or more counts. V gene TRBV10-3 combines with J gene TRBJ2-1, with D possibly being TRBD1 (6 bases). The germline V gene encodes CDR1 ENHRY and CDR2 SYGVKD. The V end was cut by 7 bases, the J end by 1 base, with 14 bases between. The CDR3 is 15 amino acids. CDR3 bases: TGTGCCATCACTTCAGGGGCCGGGTCCTACAATGAGCAGTTCTTC. The encoded protein is CAITSGAGSYNEQFF.

In this sample, this clonotype turned up a few times. This chain joins TRBV12-5 and TRBJ1-1; D is uncertain. Trimming pared 7 bases from V and 1 base from J, leaving 10 bases between. The germline CDR1 and CDR2 sequences are LGHNT and FRNRAP. The length of the CDR3 is 13 residues. The CDR3 here is CASVPDGNTEAFF. Here the CDR3 DNA reads TGTGCTAGTGTTCCGGACGGGAACACTGAAGCTTTCTTT.

This clonotype was counted ten times or more. This chain links TRBV28 with TRBJ2-1; TRBD2 is a possible D gene (7 bases). Germline CDR1 and CDR2: MDHEN and SYDVKM. This CDR3 contains 15 residues. Trimming removed 2 bases at V and 5 bases at J, with 13 bases between. The CDR3 DNA sequence: TGTGCCAGCAGTTTAGGGGGCGGGGGTAACAATGAGCAGTTCTTC. The encoded protein is CASSLGGGGNNEQFF.

J is TRBJ2-7 and V is TRBV7-9; D unclear. Per the germline V gene, CDR1 is SEHNR and CDR2 is FQNEAQ (reference sequence). The V and J ends lost 5 bases and 1 base respectively, with 15 bases between them. The CDR3 runs to 15 residues. The CDR3: CASSPISGGSYEQYF. The CDR3 bases are TGTGCCAGCAGCCCCATTTCAGGCGGATCCTACGAGCAGTACTTC.

The rearrangement uses TRBV4-2 and TRBJ2-1, with 7 bases matching TRBD2. Trimming took 1 base from V and 8 from J; bases not matched to a gene: 5. The germline CDR1 and CDR2 sequences are LGHNA and YNFKEQ. The CDR3 spans 14 residues. CDR3 sequence (DNA): TGTGCCAGCAGCCAAGCGGGAGGCGGGGATGAGCAGTTCTTC. It specifies CASSQAGGGDEQFF.

At least ten counts were recorded for this clonotype. V usage is TRBV29-1 and J usage is TRBJ2-5, with 9 bases identical to TRBD1. The junction had 14 bases not matched to a gene; V was cut back by 8 bases and J by 4 bases. There are 15 residues in the CDR3. CDR1 and CDR2 (germline): SQVTM, ANQGSEA. The CDR3 reads CSFGGTQGARETQYF. The CDR3 region has the DNA TGCAGCTTCGGCGGGACACAGGGGGCGAGAGAGACCCAGTACTTC.

This clonotype was counted only a few times. This chain's CDR3 is CASSLVGQGDTEAFF. The CDR3, as DNA: TGCGCCAGCAGCTTGGTGGGACAGGGGGACACTGAAGCTTTCTTT. J is TRBJ1-1 and V is TRBV5-1; 11 bases are shared with TRBD1. V dropped 0 bases and J dropped 3; count of bases not matched to a gene: 1. CDR1 is SGHRS and CDR2 is YFSETQ in the germline V gene. The CDR3 loop spans 15 amino acids.

CDR3 sequence reads: CARVRSPLHF. The CDR3 DNA sequence: TGTGCCAGAGTCCGGTCACCCCTCCACTTT. This chain uses TRBV6-5 with TRBJ1-6; D not resolved. Germline CDR1 MNHEY, CDR2 SVGAGI. The CDR3 is 10 residues long. Trimming left V 9 bases short and J 10 bases short, with 7 bases between.

The table lists this clonotype with a count of one. The genes are TRBV27 and TRBJ2-3; tentatively, D is TRBD1 (6 bases). Trimming removed 6 bases from V and 3 bases from J, with 19 bases in between. The CDR3 contains 16 residues. Per germline, CDR1 MNHEY and CDR2 SMNVEV (reference sequence). CDR3 protein: CASRPTGSPRTDTQYF. The DNA of the CDR3 is TGTGCCAGCAGGCCAACAGGGTCCCCTAGGACAGATACGCAGTATTTT.

The chain recombines TRBV7-9 with TRBJ2-5, with a tentative D call TRBD1 (5 bases). CDR1 is SEHNR and CDR2 is FQNEAQ in the germline V gene (reference sequence). The CDR3 has 14 residues. Trimming took 7 bases from V and 2 from J, leaving 14 bases between them. Here the CDR3 reads CASTFTDSQETQYF. The CDR3 DNA follows: TGTGCCAGCACCTTTACCGACAGTCAAGAGACCCAGTACTTC.